The 27 T cell receptor beta chains given below trace back to one sample, sequenced in a study of beta chain features in type 1 diabetes. Sequencing targeted expressed TCRB transcripts, as all isolated RNA had been reverse transcribed. Sequencing was performed with immunoSEQ multiplex PCR; in TCRdb, only in-frame clones are kept and a portion is missing. The table lists a few hundred thousand clones, approximately 14% of them singletons. The sample was naive CD4+ T cells from blood. The receptors here all came from a man younger than 45 in good health.

The sample holds a few counts of this clone. The rearrangement uses TRBV27 and TRBJ2-3; D may correspond to TRBD1 or TRBD2 (5 bases each). Trimming removed 4 bases from V and 4 bases from J, with 9 bases in between. Looked up from germline, CDR1 is MNHEY and CDR2 is SMNVEV (reference sequence). The CDR3 length is 13 residues. The CDR3 spells CASSSRGPDTQYF. The CDR3 DNA reads as TGTGCCAGCAGTTCCCGGGGCCCAGATACGCAGTATTTT.

This clone was observed a handful of times. V usage is TRBV7-9 and J usage is TRBJ2-4; D not resolved. This CDR3 contains 12 residues. V lost 5 bases and J lost 3, with 5 bases in between. Germline CDR1 SEHNR, CDR2 FQNEAQ (reference sequence). CDR3 region: CASSANKNIQYF. DNA of the CDR3: TGTGCCAGCAGCGCCAACAAAAACATTCAGTACTTC.

V and J are TRBV6-6 and TRBJ2-6, with no clear D. V shed 3 bases and J shed 4 bases, with 10 bases lying between them. The CDR3 is 15 residues long. Germline CDR1 and CDR2: MNHNY and SVGAGI (reference sequence). CDR3: CASSYAARGANVLTF. For the CDR3, the DNA is TGTGCCAGCAGTTATGCGGCAAGGGGGGCCAACGTCCTGACTTTC.

For this clone: The sample carries other DNA sequences with the same CDR3. The chain couples TRBV30 to TRBJ2-7; the D gene could be TRBD1 or TRBD2 (5 bases each). There are 12 residues in the CDR3. Trimming took off 1 base at V and 1 base at J, with 5 bases between the two ends. The germline V gene encodes CDR1 GTSNPN and CDR2 SVGIG (reference sequence). The CDR3 loop reads CAWSGGSYEQYV. The CDR3 nucleotides are TGTGCCTGGAGTGGGGGGTCCTACGAGCAGTACGTC.

This CDR3 reads CASRIQAGNNEQFF. The CDR3 nucleotides read TGTGCCAGCAGAATCCAGGCGGGGAACAATGAGCAGTTCTTC. The chain joins TRBV7-2 to TRBJ2-1; D might be TRBD2 (6 bases). Germline values: CDR1 SGHTA, CDR2 FQGNSA. CDR3 length: 14 residues. Trimming shortened V by 6 bases and J by 5 bases, and 14 bases separated the two germline ends.

The V and J genes are TRBV4-1 and TRBJ2-1; the D gene is possibly TRBD2 (5 bases). The V end was cut by 4 bases, the J end by 4 bases, with 8 bases between. Germline V gene sequence: CDR1 MGHRA, CDR2 YSYEKL. The CDR3 has 13 amino acids. The CDR3: CASSRPGYNEQFF. The DNA of the CDR3 is TGCGCCAGCAGCCGACCGGGATACAATGAGCAGTTCTTC.

The genes are TRBV5-4 and TRBJ2-1, with TRBD2 matching 9 bases. The CDR3 has 14 residues. Germline-derived CDR1 and CDR2 are SGHNT and YYREEE (reference sequence). With V trimmed by 1 base and J by 9 bases, 5 bases remained unmatched. The CDR3 DNA reads TGTGCCAGCAGCTTGCCTAGCGGGATGGGTGAGCAGTTCTTC. It yields the protein CASSLPSGMGEQFF.

The chain's CDR3 is CASRDNSNQPQHF. The CDR3 DNA is TGTGCCAGTAGGGATAATAGCAATCAGCCCCAGCATTTT. The V and J genes are TRBV19 and TRBJ1-5; D call uncertain. The CDR3 is 13 amino acids. Germline loops: CDR1 LNHDA, CDR2 SQIVND (reference sequence). V dropped 6 bases and J dropped 0 bases, with 6 bases sitting between them.

V usage is TRBV4-3 and J usage is TRBJ1-1; D remains unclear. V lost 4 bases, J lost 0 bases, and 9 bases lay in between. In germline, CDR1 is LGHNA, CDR2 YSLEER. This CDR3 comprises 14 residues. CDR3 loop: CASSLELLNTEAFF. The CDR3 bases are TGCGCCAGCAGCCTCGAACTTCTGAACACTGAAGCTTTCTTT.

In this sample, this clone turned up a few times. This chain links TRBV6-1 with TRBJ1-2; 7 bases fit TRBD1. The CDR3 has 12 residues. Per the germline V gene, CDR1 is MNHNS and CDR2 is SASEGT. J lost 14 bases, V lost 2 bases, and 8 bases had no gene match. The DNA for the CDR3 is TGTGCCAGCAGTGAACCTAGCAGGACAGGAACCTTC. This codes for CASSEPSRTGTF.

This clone came up a few times. The V gene is TRBV7-2, the J gene TRBJ2-5; perhaps TRBD2 as D (6 bases). Germline V gene data show CDR1 as SGHTA and CDR2 as FQGNSA. The CDR3 sequence is 15 residues long. V was trimmed by 7 bases and J by 1 base, leaving 16 bases between them. Here the CDR3 reads CASMPRGLLQETQYF. In nucleotides, the CDR3 is TGTGCCAGCATGCCTCGGGGACTCCTCCAAGAGACCCAGTACTTC. The full variable domain, with the rest looked up from reference TRBV7-2 and TRBJ2-5, is GAGVSQSPSNKVTEKGKDVELRCDPISGHTALYWYRQSLGQGLEFLIYFQGNSAPDKSGLPSDRFSAERTGGSVSTLTIQRTQQEDSAVYLCASMPRGLLQETQYFGPGTRLLVL.

The sample holds a few counts of this clone. The chain employs TRBV19 and TRBJ1-2; D unresolved. V was shortened by 10 bases and J by 1 base, with 10 bases between the two germline ends. The CDR3 is 12 amino acids. Germline lookup yields CDR1 LNHDA and CDR2 SQIVND (reference sequence). CDR3 nucleotide sequence: TGTGCCACCGCAGGATTTAACTATGGCTACACCTTC. Translation: CATAGFNYGYTF.

This clone came up a few times. The chain is built from TRBV21-1 and TRBJ2-7; TRBD1 is the table's D call, not checked against the DNA. TRBV21-1 is designated a pseudogene. This CDR3 spans 14 amino acids. This CDR3 reads CASSKEVDSYEQYV. The CDR3 DNA sequence: TGTGCCAGCAGCAAAGAGGTGGACAGCTACGAGCAGTACGTC.

This clone was detected a few times. The chain carries TRBV28 and TRBJ2-7; D might be TRBD1 or TRBD2, each matching 5 bases. The CDR3 extends over 14 amino acids. The germline CDR1 and CDR2 sequences are MDHEN and SYDVKM. Trimming shortened V by 3 bases and J by 0 bases, and 9 bases separated the two germline ends. This CDR3 is CASSFGTGSYEQYV. Written as DNA, the CDR3 is TGTGCCAGCAGTTTCGGGACGGGCTCCTACGAGCAGTACGTC.

This clone was detected only a few times. The chain carries TRBV25-1 and TRBJ1-2; D is uncertain. Trimming left V 1 base short and J 0 bases short, with 9 bases between. The CDR3 covers 15 residues. CDR1 and CDR2 from the germline V gene are MGHDK and SYGVNS. DNA for the CDR3: TGTGCCAGCAGTGAATCTGGTGGGGCTAACTATGGCTACACCTTC. Encoded protein: CASSESGGANYGYTF.

This clone showed up just a few times. The genes are TRBV5-1 and TRBJ2-7; 9 bases match TRBD1. CDR3 size: 13 residues. Trimming at V came to 4 bases and at J to 5 bases, leaving 4 bases not matched to a gene. Germline-derived CDR1 and CDR2 are SGHRS and YFSETQ. CDR3 in amino acids: CASSPRTGDEQYF. The CDR3 nucleotides read TGCGCCAGCAGCCCAAGGACAGGGGACGAGCAGTACTTC. The variable domain in full, with the rest retrieved from reference TRBV5-1 and TRBJ2-7, is KAGVTQTPRYLIKTRGQQVTLSCSPISGHRSVSWYQQTPGQGLQFLFEYFSETQRNKGNFPGRFSGRQFSNSRSEMNVSTLELGDSALYLCASSPRTGDEQYFGPGTRLTVT.

The chain recombines TRBV30 with TRBJ2-3; no firm D call. This CDR3 region has 15 residues. Per the germline V gene, CDR1 is GTSNPN and CDR2 is SVGIG (reference sequence). Trimming stripped 5 bases from V and 5 bases from J, with 20 bases between. The CDR3 is CAWGPGNPMRDTQYF. Written as DNA, the CDR3 is TGTGCCTGGGGCCCGGGCAACCCGATGCGAGATACGCAGTATTTT.

The J gene is TRBJ2-7, the V gene TRBV7-2, with D possibly matching TRBD2 (5 bases). V was pared by 2 bases and J by 4 bases, with 18 bases between. This CDR3 comprises 16 residues. Germline lookup yields CDR1 SGHTA and CDR2 FQGNSA. CDR3 DNA: TGTGCCAGCAGCTTATATCGGGCGGGCCCTACTTACGAGCAGTACTTC. Protein: CASSLYRAGPTYEQYF.

The table lists this clone with a few counts. Its ends do not fully match the called genes, so a read error is possible. The chain recombines TRBV20-1 with TRBJ2-3, with 7 bases matching TRBD2. The CDR3 is made up of 11 amino acids. The germline CDR1 and CDR2 sequences are DFQATT and SNEGSKA (reference sequence). The CDR3, as DNA: TGCAGTGCTAGAGCTCGGGAGGTTAATGGTTTT. Translated, it gives CSARAREVNGF.

This clone has just a few counts. The chain carries TRBV18 and TRBJ2-2; D ambiguous. V lost 0 bases to trimming and J lost 2 bases, with 13 bases between them. The CDR3 spans 17 residues. CDR1 and CDR2 (germline): KGHSH, LQKENI. The CDR3 nucleotides read TGTGCCAGCTCACCACCCCGGTCGACACTTAACACCGGGGAGCTGTTTTTT. Translated, it gives CASSPPRSTLNTGELFF.

The gene calls are TRBV30 and TRBJ1-3, with D unclear. Trimming stripped 0 bases from V and 4 bases from J, with 7 bases between. Germline V gene lookup returns CDR1 GTSNPN and CDR2 SVGIG (reference sequence). The length of the CDR3 is 13 residues. Here the CDR3 DNA reads TGTGCCTGGAGTGTGGTGATGGGAAACACCATATATTTT. Its protein is CAWSVVMGNTIYF.

This clone came up a few times. This chain connects TRBV7-2 to TRBJ2-3; D remains unclear. CDR1 is SGHTA, CDR2 FQGNSA, per germline. The CDR3 runs to 14 residues. With 4 bases removed from V and 4 bases from J, the gap between germline ends came to 12 bases. The CDR3 DNA follows: TGTGCCAGCAGCTCTGACCGAAATCCAGATACGCAGTATTTT. Translated, it gives CASSSDRNPDTQYF. Full variable domain (missing parts from reference TRBV7-2 and TRBJ2-3): GAGVSQSPSNKVTEKGKDVELRCDPISGHTALYWYRQSLGQGLEFLIYFQGNSAPDKSGLPSDRFSAERTGGSVSTLTIQRTQQEDSAVYLCASSSDRNPDTQYFGPGTRLTVL.

This clone was counted a few times. The chain recombines TRBV13 with TRBJ2-7; the D gene is possibly TRBD1 (6 bases). Trimming cost V 5 bases and J 2 bases, with 19 bases left between them. Germline values: CDR1 PRHDT, CDR2 FYEKMQ (reference sequence). This CDR3 is 16 amino acids long. The CDR3 reads CASSNLKLTGPYEQYV. CDR3 in DNA: TGTGCCAGCAGCAATTTAAAACTAACAGGGCCCTACGAGCAGTACGTC.

The J gene is TRBJ2-3, the V gene TRBV5-6, with 9 bases matching TRBD2. CDR3 length equals 15 residues. V shed 6 bases, J shed 2 bases, and the junction held 7 bases outside the gene matches. Germline assignment: CDR1 SGHDT and CDR2 YYEEEE. In DNA, the CDR3 is TGTGCCAGCACCTCCCTAGCGGGGTTCACAGATACGCAGTATTTT. Translated: CASTSLAGFTDTQYF.

The sample holds a few counts of this clone. The chain uses TRBV5-1 and TRBJ2-3; D is ambiguous. V was cut by 4 bases and J by 4 bases, with 19 bases left in between. This CDR3 is built from 16 residues. CDR1 SGHRS and CDR2 YFSETQ come from the germline V gene. The CDR3 is CASSPDLLVGADTQYF. The CDR3 DNA reads TGCGCCAGCAGCCCAGATTTGCTAGTAGGAGCAGATACGCAGTATTTT.

This clone has more than one count but fewer than ten. The chain links TRBV5-1 to TRBJ2-3, with D uncertain. CDR1 is SGHRS, CDR2 YFSETQ, per germline. The CDR3 runs 15 residues. The ends were cut back, 4 bases at V and 0 bases at J, with 12 bases in the middle. The CDR3 sequence: CASSRSGDSTDTQYF. CDR3 DNA sequence: TGCGCCAGCAGCCGGAGTGGTGATAGCACAGATACGCAGTATTTT.

The chain employs TRBV7-2 and TRBJ2-1, with 7 bases fitting TRBD2. The germline gives CDR1 SGHTA, CDR2 FQGNSA. V trimming: 1 base; J trimming: 6 bases; junction bases outside the gene matches: 9. This CDR3 comprises 16 residues. CDR3 amino acids: CASSLVGGGPGNEQFF. The CDR3, as DNA: TGTGCCAGCAGCTTAGTTGGGGGAGGGCCTGGCAATGAGCAGTTCTTC.